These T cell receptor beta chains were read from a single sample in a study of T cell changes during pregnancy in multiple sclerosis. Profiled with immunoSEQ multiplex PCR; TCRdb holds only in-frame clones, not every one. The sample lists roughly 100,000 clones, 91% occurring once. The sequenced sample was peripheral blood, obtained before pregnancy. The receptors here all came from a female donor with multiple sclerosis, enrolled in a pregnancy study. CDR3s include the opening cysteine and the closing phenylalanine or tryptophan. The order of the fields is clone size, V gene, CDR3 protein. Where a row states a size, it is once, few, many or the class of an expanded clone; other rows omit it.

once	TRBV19	CASSMTVRNTEAFF
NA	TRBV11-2	CASSLEGQGFKYGPKYGYTF
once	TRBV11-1	CASSRGRDRGPKQYF
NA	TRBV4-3	CASSSETGAASKNIQYF
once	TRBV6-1	CASSEAFLNTEAFF
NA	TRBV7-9	CASSGRTGANEQFF
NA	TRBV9	CASSVLAGGAYEQYF
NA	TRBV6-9	CASSRDRGLETQYF
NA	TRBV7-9	CATSDGTSGPTSETQYF
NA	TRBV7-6	CASSWGTANTMFF
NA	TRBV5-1	CASSSDREVTYGYTF
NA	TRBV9	CASGPGGRGYNEQFF
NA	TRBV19	CASSIWGTGGTDTQYF
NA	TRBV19	CASSLGLAGGATDTQYF
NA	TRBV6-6	CASSTGQGDGGYTF
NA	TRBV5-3	CARSFNLQSCTF
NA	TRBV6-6	CASSYLNSNQPQHF